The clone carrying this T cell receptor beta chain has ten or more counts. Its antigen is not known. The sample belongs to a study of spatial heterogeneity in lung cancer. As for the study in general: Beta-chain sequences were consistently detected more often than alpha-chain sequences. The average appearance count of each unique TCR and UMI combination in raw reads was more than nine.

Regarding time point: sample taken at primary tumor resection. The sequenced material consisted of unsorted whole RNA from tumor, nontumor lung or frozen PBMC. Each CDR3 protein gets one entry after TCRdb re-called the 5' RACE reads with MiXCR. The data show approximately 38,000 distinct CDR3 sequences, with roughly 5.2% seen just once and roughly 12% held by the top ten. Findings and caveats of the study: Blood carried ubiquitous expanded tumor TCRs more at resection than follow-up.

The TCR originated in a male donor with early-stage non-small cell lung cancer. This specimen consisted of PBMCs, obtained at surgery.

This CDR3 is CASTLALNEQFF. CDR3 bases: TGTGCCAGCACGTTGGCACTCAATGAGCAGTTCTTC. The chain uses TRBV2 and TRBJ2-1; D is uncertain. Trimming pared 7 bases from V and 6 bases from J, leaving 10 bases between. The CDR3 consists of 12 residues. Germline V gives CDR1 SNHLY, CDR2 FYNNEI.